One sample yielded the 17 T cell receptor beta chains listed below, sequenced in a study of T cells in Graves' hyperthyroidism and ophthalmopathy. The CDR3 regions of TCR beta were amplified from RNA transcripts. The HTBI primer set drove a first-round RT-PCR of the TCR CDR3. TCRdb ran MiXCR on the multiplex PCR reads and lists one entry per CDR3 protein. The sample includes 400,000 or so distinct CDR3 sequences, 15% of them seen just once. The sample comprised blood. These receptors were taken from a woman aged 55-69 years with Graves' ophthalmopathy.

This clonotype was counted many times. The genes are TRBV12-3 or TRBV12-4 and TRBJ2-5; 8 bases fit TRBD2. V shed 6 bases, J shed 5 bases, and the junction held 11 bases outside the gene matches. The CDR3 loop spans 15 amino acids. The CDR3 DNA sequence: TGTGCCAGCAGATTGGGGATTAGCGGGACGGAGACCCAGTACTTC. It codes for CASRLGISGTETQYF.

This rearrangement joins TRBV2 to TRBJ2-3, with D perhaps TRBD1 (6 bases). Looked up from germline, CDR1 is SNHLY and CDR2 is FYNNEI. CDR3 length equals 13 residues. V lost 3 bases, J lost 4 bases, and 8 bases lay in between. The CDR3 loop reads CASSEGAPDTQYF. DNA for the CDR3: TGTGCCAGCAGTGAGGGGGCTCCAGATACGCAGTATTTT.

Ten or more counts support this clonotype. The rearrangement joins TRBV2 to TRBJ2-3, with D possibly TRBD1 on 5 matching bases. The CDR3 extends over 15 amino acids. The germline V gene encodes CDR1 SNHLY and CDR2 FYNNEI. Deletions cut 6 bases from V and 1 base from J, with 14 bases between. The CDR3 bases are TGTGCCAGCAGCTTTCGACAGAGTGGCACAGATACGCAGTATTTT. Protein sequence: CASSFRQSGTDTQYF.

V gene TRBV28 combines with J gene TRBJ2-7, with 11 bases identical to TRBD2. CDR3 length equals 15 residues. J gave up 3 bases and V 1 base, and 2 bases lay outside the gene matches. The germline CDR1 and CDR2 sequences are MDHEN and SYDVKM. CDR3 nucleotide sequence: TGTGCCAGCAGTTTATCACTAGCGGGAGACTACGAGCAGTACTTC. Its translation is CASSLSLAGDYEQYF.

Details on this clonotype: Just one base apart from a much larger clone, this may be a read error. The chain couples TRBV2 to TRBJ1-3; TRBD1 agrees at 7 bases. CDR3 length: 15 residues. Germline loops: CDR1 SNHLY, CDR2 FYNNEI. The CDR3 here is CASSRQGSSGNTMYF. Here the CDR3 DNA reads TGTGCCAGCAGTCGACAGGGCTCTTCTGGAAACACCATGTATTTT.

This clonotype was detected only a few times. This chain joins TRBV4-1 and TRBJ2-4; no firm D call. Germline values: CDR1 MGHRA, CDR2 YSYEKL. This CDR3 spans 15 amino acids. The V end was cut by 4 bases, the J end by 0 bases, with 10 bases between. The CDR3 DNA follows: TGCGCCAGCAGCCTCCTATATCTAGCCAAAAACATTCAGTACTTC. This sequence encodes CASSLLYLAKNIQYF.

This clonotype has at least ten counts. The V and J genes are TRBV6-1 and TRBJ2-1; 9 bases map to TRBD2. Per germline, CDR1 MNHNS and CDR2 SASEGT. The CDR3 length is 14 residues. The J segment lost 6 bases and the V segment lost 6 bases, leaving 6 bases of the junction unmatched. CDR3: CASRLAGAGNEQFF. CDR3 nucleotide sequence: TGTGCCAGCAGATTAGCGGGAGCGGGCAATGAGCAGTTCTTC.

This CDR3 is CASSLAAGQSYEQYF. CDR3 DNA sequence: TGCGCCAGCAGCTTGGCCGCGGGACAGTCCTACGAGCAGTACTTC. The chain couples TRBV5-1 to TRBJ2-7; possible D gene TRBD1, 7 bases. Trimming pared 0 bases from V and 1 base from J, leaving 11 bases between. Germline V gene lookup returns CDR1 SGHRS and CDR2 YFSETQ. CDR3 length equals 15 residues.

This clonotype showed up many times. The V gene is TRBV9, the J gene TRBJ2-1; D is undetermined. CDR1 and CDR2 from the germline V gene are SGDLS and YYNGEE. The CDR3 spans 12 residues. Trimming left V 3 bases short and J 7 bases short, with 8 bases between. CDR3 in amino acids: CASSGSGNEQFF. For the CDR3, the DNA is TGTGCCAGCAGCGGAAGTGGGAATGAGCAGTTCTTC. Using reference TRBV9 and TRBJ2-1 for the parts outside the CDR3, the full variable domain is DSGVTQTPKHLITATGQRVTLRCSPRSGDLSVYWYQQSLDQGLQFLIQYYNGEERAKGNILERFSAQQFPDLHSELNLSSLELGDSALYFCASSGSGNEQFFGPGTRLTVL.

This clonotype was detected many times. V gene TRBV2 combines with J gene TRBJ2-5; possibly TRBD2 for D (6 bases). Germline V gene sequence: CDR1 SNHLY, CDR2 FYNNEI. The germline V and J ends were trimmed by 10 bases and 0 bases, with 24 bases remaining between them. This CDR3 has 17 residues. CDR3 DNA: TGTGCCACCACCGCTTCCGGGGCGGGAAAGGACCAAGAGACCCAGTACTTC. This gives the protein CATTASGAGKDQETQYF.

This clonotype was found a few times. This chain joins TRBV11-2 and TRBJ2-7; TRBD1 or TRBD2 may be the D gene (5 bases each). V was clipped by 0 bases and J by 0 bases, with 15 bases between them. CDR3 length: 17 amino acids. Germline-derived CDR1 and CDR2 are SGHAT and FQNNGV. The CDR3 protein is CASSLDSLRDHSYEQYF. The CDR3 DNA reads as TGTGCCAGCAGCTTAGATTCATTGAGGGACCACTCCTACGAGCAGTACTTC.

This clonotype has at least ten counts. The CDR3 region has the DNA TGCGCCAGCAGCTTGGATCAGGCTAGCACAGATACGCAGTATTTT. Translated, it gives CASSLDQASTDTQYF. The V call is TRBV5-1, the J call TRBJ2-3; no firm D call. Germline CDR1 reads SGHRS; CDR2 reads YFSETQ. Between the trimmed V and J ends, which lost 0 bases and 0 bases, there was a span of 8 bases. The CDR3 covers 15 residues.

Many counts were recorded for this clonotype. The chain has TRBV27 and TRBJ1-1; D remains ambiguous. The CDR3 has 13 amino acids. Trimming shortened V by 3 bases and J by 5 bases, and 10 bases separated the two germline ends. CDR1 is MNHEY, CDR2 SMNVEV, per germline (reference sequence). The CDR3 DNA follows: TGTGCCAGCAGTTTTAAGGGCGCAACTGAAGCTTTCTTT. It encodes CASSFKGATEAFF.

This clonotype was detected once. It may be a read error: a sequence one base away is much more abundant. The chain joins TRBV10-1 to TRBJ2-1, with 11 bases aligning to TRBD2. In germline, CDR1 is WNHNN, CDR2 SYGVQD (reference sequence). The CDR3 is 18 amino acids. In DNA form, the CDR3 reads TGCGCCAGCAGTGAGGGGGCTAGCGGGAGGTACCCAAACAATGGGCAGTTCTTC. Translation: CASSEGASGRYPNNGQFF.

Notes on this clonotype: A much bigger clone sits one base away, suggesting this may be a read error. The chain uses TRBV2 and TRBJ1-5, with 8 bases fitting TRBD1. Germline V gene data show CDR1 as SNHLY and CDR2 as FYNNEI. The length of the CDR3 is 15 residues. CDR3 DNA: TGTGCCAGCAGTGTAAGGTCAGGGGGCAATCAGCCCCTGCATTTT. Its translation: CASSVRSGGNQPLHF.

The chain combines TRBV9 with TRBJ1-6; D may be TRBD1 (6 bases). CDR1 SGDLS and CDR2 YYNGEE come from the germline V gene. The CDR3 covers 15 residues. V gave up 1 base and J gave up 3 bases, with 8 bases separating them. The DNA of the CDR3 is TGTGCCAGCAGCGTACAGGGACACTATAATTCACCCCTCCACTTT. Encoded protein: CASSVQGHYNSPLHF.

The V gene is TRBV28, the J gene TRBJ2-1; unclear D gene. The germline CDR1 and CDR2 sequences are MDHEN and SYDVKM. This CDR3 comprises 14 residues. With 7 bases removed from V and 1 base from J, the gap between germline ends came to 11 bases. CDR3 sequence reads: CASKGNPSYNEQFF. The CDR3 DNA sequence: TGTGCCAGCAAAGGGAACCCGTCCTACAATGAGCAGTTCTTC.